The 17 T cell receptor beta chains in this list originate from one sample, sequenced in a study of blood T cell repertoires in COVID-19. Produced via immunoSEQ multiplex PCR; TCRdb's table is partial and in-frame only. The table records about 100,000 clones, 70% to 80% of them present only once. The sequencing sample was made of peripheral blood. These receptors all stem from a man between 65 and 80 years old with active or convalescent COVID-19.

In DNA, the CDR3 is TGTGCCAGCAGTTTATCGGGCTCCCCGGTTTACGAGCAGTACTTC. Translating gives CASSLSGSPVYEQYF. The gene calls are TRBV27 and TRBJ2-7, with unresolved D. The CDR3 is made up of 15 amino acids. V lost 0 bases and J 4 bases, leaving 13 bases between the germline ends. CDR1 is MNHEY and CDR2 is SMNVEV in the germline V gene (reference sequence).

V is TRBV2 and J is TRBJ2-3, with 7 bases matching TRBD2. Trimming at V came to 10 bases and at J to 4 bases, leaving 11 bases not matched to a gene. The V gene's germline CDR1 is SNHLY and CDR2 FYNNEI. The CDR3 runs 14 residues. The CDR3 region is CATQSGVNPDTQYF. The CDR3, as DNA: TGTGCCACCCAGAGCGGGGTAAATCCAGATACGCAGTATTTT. The full variable domain, with the rest looked up from reference TRBV2 and TRBJ2-3, is EPEVTQTPSHQVTQMGQEVILRCVPISNHLYFYWYRQILGQKVEFLVSFYNNEISEKSEIFDDQFSVERPDGSNFTLKIRSTKLEDSAMYFCATQSGVNPDTQYFGPGTRLTVL.

V usage is TRBV10-3 and J usage is TRBJ2-5, with 14 positions matching TRBD2. CDR1 is ENHRY, CDR2 SYGVKD, per germline. The CDR3 has 18 residues. V shed 4 bases, J shed 5 bases, and the junction held 12 bases outside the gene matches. The CDR3 spells CAISASGTSGGAGETQYF. As DNA, the CDR3 is TGTGCCATCAGTGCTTCCGGGACTAGCGGGGGTGCCGGCGAGACCCAGTACTTC.

The rearrangement links TRBV3-1 (or the pseudogene TRBV3-2) to TRBJ2-7; weak D call: TRBD1 (6 bases). V was cut by 4 bases and J by 4 bases, with 17 bases left in between. This CDR3 comprises 15 residues. Germline loops: CDR1 LGHDT, CDR2 YNNKEL (reference sequence). The CDR3 here is CASSPTFGQFYEQYF. The CDR3 DNA follows: TGTGCCAGCAGCCCGACATTCGGACAGTTTTACGAGCAGTACTTC.

The V call is TRBV9, the J call TRBJ2-3; the D gene is possibly TRBD2 (6 bases). This CDR3 spans 13 amino acids. Germline loops: CDR1 SGDLS, CDR2 YYNGEE. V was cut by 5 bases and J by 4 bases, with 11 bases left in between. Here the CDR3 DNA reads TGTGCCAGCAGTGGAGGGCCATCAGATACGCAGTATTTT. Its translation: CASSGGPSDTQYF.

This chain uses TRBV20-1 with TRBJ2-7; D unclear. V was trimmed by 0 bases and J by 5 bases, leaving 5 bases between them. Per germline, CDR1 DFQATT and CDR2 SNEGSKA (reference sequence). This CDR3 has 11 amino acids. CDR3 bases: TGCAGTGCTAGAGAGAGCAACGAGCAGTACTTC. This translates into CSARESNEQYF.

Comments on this clone: One base away lies a much larger clone, so this may be a sequencing read error. In the same sample, other DNA sequences code for this CDR3. The chain joins TRBV7-3 to TRBJ2-1; 12 positions match TRBD2. V was pared by 5 bases and J by 5 bases, with 10 bases of the junction left unmatched. This CDR3 comprises 17 residues. Germline values: CDR1 SGHTA, CDR2 FQGTGA. In nucleotides, the CDR3 is TGTGCCAGCAGCCTAAGGCCTAGCGGGGGGGAGGACAATGAGCAGTTCTTC. Protein: CASSLRPSGGEDNEQFF.

This chain joins TRBV5-1 and TRBJ2-1; TRBD2 is a possible D gene (6 bases). CDR1 is SGHRS and CDR2 is YFSETQ in the germline V gene. The germline V and J ends were trimmed by 0 bases and 2 bases, with 12 bases remaining between them. The CDR3 sequence is 16 residues long. The CDR3 coding sequence is TGCGCCAGCAGCTTGGTTGGGCGGGGACCCTACAATGAGCAGTTCTTC. Residues: CASSLVGRGPYNEQFF.

The V gene is TRBV6-5, the J gene TRBJ1-6; a possible D gene is TRBD1 (5 bases). V was cut by 2 bases and J by 15 bases, with 14 bases left in between. The CDR3 sequence is 13 residues long. Germline lookup yields CDR1 MNHEY and CDR2 SVGAGI. The CDR3 DNA sequence: TGTGCCAGCAGTTACCCCTCTACGGGGGACCTCCACTTT. It yields the protein CASSYPSTGDLHF.

This clone has ten or more counts. The rearrangement joins TRBV7-9 to TRBJ2-3; the D gene is possibly TRBD1 (6 bases). CDR3 length equals 17 residues. V lost 5 bases to trimming and J lost 0 bases, with 18 bases between them. Germline-derived CDR1 and CDR2 are SEHNR and FQNEAQ (reference sequence). The CDR3 here is CASSPGHGSISTDTQYF. The DNA of the CDR3 is TGTGCCAGCAGCCCGGGACATGGATCAATCAGCACAGATACGCAGTATTTT.

This clone was detected only once. The gene calls are TRBV6-4 and TRBJ2-3, with 10 positions matching TRBD2. In germline, CDR1 is MRHNA, CDR2 SNTAGT. Unmatched junction bases numbered 7, after V lost 6 bases and J lost 4 bases. This CDR3 region has 15 residues. CDR3 coding DNA: TGTGCCAGCAGCCCTTTAGCGGGGGGTGCAGATACGCAGTATTTT. Translated, it gives CASSPLAGGADTQYF.

The chain couples TRBV18 to TRBJ1-1; D is perhaps TRBD1 (6 bases). This CDR3 is built from 13 residues. The germline CDR1 and CDR2 sequences are KGHSH and LQKENI. V lost 2 bases and J lost 7, with 11 bases in between. The CDR3 region is CASSPTQGFEAFF. In DNA, the CDR3 is TGTGCCAGCTCACCAACACAGGGCTTTGAAGCTTTCTTT.

This clone came up a few times. V usage is TRBV11-2 and J usage is TRBJ1-1, with TRBD1 identical over 7 bases. The CDR3 extends over 15 amino acids. With 7 bases clipped from V and 10 bases from J, the junction kept 18 bases outside the gene matches. Germline V gives CDR1 SGHAT, CDR2 FQNNGV. CDR3 nucleotide sequence: TGTGCCAGCATCGCCGACAGGGCTAAGAGCCGTGGAGCTTTCTTT. Translated: CASIADRAKSRGAFF. Looking up the rest from reference TRBV11-2 and TRBJ1-1 gives the full variable domain: EAGVAQSPRYKIIEKRQSVAFWCNPISGHATLYWYQQILGQGPKLLIQFQNNGVVDDSQLPKDRFSAERLKGVDSTLKIQPAKLEDSAVYLCASIADRAKSRGAFFGQGTRLTVV.

Remarks on this clone: The sample carries other DNA sequences with the same CDR3. The rearrangement links TRBV6-1 to TRBJ1-5, with D maybe TRBD1 (6 bases). V lost 1 base and J 4 bases, leaving 8 bases between the germline ends. Germline values: CDR1 MNHNS, CDR2 SASEGT. This CDR3 region has 14 residues. The CDR3 loop reads CASSEGQVNQPQHF. As DNA, the CDR3 is TGTGCCAGCAGTGAAGGACAGGTAAATCAGCCCCAGCATTTT.

This clone has only a few counts. The genes are TRBV7-6 and TRBJ1-1; D remains ambiguous. V gave up 1 base and J gave up 7 bases, with 13 bases separating them. Germline V gene lookup returns CDR1 SGHVS and CDR2 FNYEAQ. The CDR3 is 14 amino acids. In DNA form, the CDR3 reads TGTGCCAGCAGCTTAGGGCAGGCGATGGGTGAAGCTTTCTTT. Amino acids: CASSLGQAMGEAFF.

This chain connects TRBV7-2 to TRBJ2-3; TRBD2 agrees at 8 bases. Trimming cost V 4 bases and J 5 bases; bases outside gene matches: 8. Germline loops: CDR1 SGHTA, CDR2 FQGNSA. The CDR3 is 15 amino acids. The CDR3, as DNA: TGTGCCAGCAGCTCACACGGGGGGGCCGGAGATACGCAGTATTTT. It yields the protein CASSSHGGAGDTQYF.

This clone showed up many times. Here the CDR3 reads CASSPRQPPNEKLFF. The CDR3 DNA sequence: TGTGCCAGCAGCCCAAGACAGCCGCCTAATGAAAAACTGTTTTTT. The chain recombines TRBV7-9 with TRBJ1-4, with D tentatively TRBD1 (5 bases). V was cut by 5 bases and J by 3 bases, with 13 bases left in between. The germline V gene has CDR1 SEHNR and CDR2 FQNEAQ (reference sequence). The CDR3 loop spans 15 amino acids.